Listed here are 17 T cell receptor beta chains from one sample, sequenced in a study of shared clonotypes between healthy human individuals. Measured with immunoSEQ multiplex PCR; TCRdb has only the in-frame clones, and not every one. The data show around 480,000 clones, about three quarters seen once. Sequencing was carried out using PBMCs. Source of these receptors: a woman in her thirties or forties in good health. Some clones in this sample may be carry-over from other donors' samples.

This chain connects TRBV5-4 to TRBJ2-5, with 8 bases matching TRBD2. Germline-derived CDR1 and CDR2 are SGHNT and YYREEE (reference sequence). This CDR3 is 16 amino acids long. With V trimmed by 6 bases and J by 3 bases, 13 bases remained unmatched. Here the CDR3 reads CASTRSRFGREETQYF. Written as DNA, the CDR3 is TGTGCCAGCACCCGAAGTCGGTTCGGGAGGGAAGAGACCCAGTACTTC. Using reference TRBV5-4 and TRBJ2-5 for the parts outside the CDR3, the full variable domain is ETGVTQSPTHLIKTRGQQVTLRCSSQSGHNTVSWYQQALGQGPQFIFQYYREEENGRGNFPPRFSGLQFPNYSSELNVNALELDDSALYLCASTRSRFGREETQYFGPGTRLLVL.

This clone occurred once. The chain joins TRBV30 to TRBJ2-5; D may correspond to TRBD1 or TRBD2 (6 bases each). Germline V gene data show CDR1 as GTSNPN and CDR2 as SVGIG (reference sequence). V was clipped by 1 base and J by 0 bases, with 12 bases between them. The CDR3 covers 15 residues. The CDR3 is CAWSAQGLNQETQYF. Written as DNA, the CDR3 is TGTGCCTGGAGTGCACAGGGACTCAACCAAGAGACCCAGTACTTC.

The rearrangement uses TRBV19 and TRBJ2-5; 10 bases match TRBD2. Germline loops: CDR1 LNHDA, CDR2 SQIVND (reference sequence). This CDR3 has 14 amino acids. V gave up 1 base and J gave up 5 bases; unmatched junction bases: 1. The CDR3 nucleotides read TGTGCCAGTAGTATAGTAGCGGGAGGTGAGACCCAGTACTTC. Amino acids: CASSIVAGGETQYF.

The chain carries TRBV15 and TRBJ2-4, with 9 bases lining up with TRBD1. CDR1 is LNHNV, CDR2 YYDKDF, per germline (reference sequence). The CDR3 extends over 14 amino acids. J was trimmed by 9 bases and V by 3 bases; bases with no gene match: 6. CDR3 amino acids: CATSRGDREGIQYF. The DNA for the CDR3 is TGTGCCACCAGCAGGGGGGACAGGGAGGGCATTCAGTACTTC.

The rearrangement joins TRBV29-1 to TRBJ1-4; no clear D gene. Germline V gives CDR1 SQVTM, CDR2 ANQGSEA. The CDR3 has 13 amino acids. The germline V and J ends were trimmed by 6 bases and 3 bases, with 11 bases remaining between them. CDR3 in amino acids: CSVENPANEKLFF. In nucleotides, the CDR3 is TGCAGCGTCGAGAATCCGGCTAATGAAAAACTGTTTTTT.

This chain joins TRBV6-6 and TRBJ1-5; no firm D call. CDR3 length equals 12 residues. Germline V CDR1 and CDR2: MNHNY, SVGAGI (reference sequence). The V and J ends lost 5 bases and 4 bases respectively, with 6 bases between them. CDR3 in amino acids: CASSPFNQPQHF. The CDR3 DNA is TGTGCCAGCAGTCCATTTAATCAGCCCCAGCATTTT.

The chain joins TRBV20-1 to TRBJ2-7; D is undetermined. CDR1 is DFQATT and CDR2 is SNEGSKA in the germline V gene (reference sequence). This CDR3 region has 11 residues. V lost 0 bases and J lost 3, with 3 bases in between. CDR3 in amino acids: CSAREGYEQYF. For the CDR3, the DNA is TGCAGTGCTAGAGAGGGCTACGAGCAGTACTTC.

There are a few counts of this clone. The chain has TRBV9 and TRBJ1-1; D ambiguous. Germline CDR1 is SGDLS and CDR2 is YYNGEE. CDR3 size: 16 residues. Trimming left V 0 bases short and J 7 bases short, with 19 bases between. CDR3 sequence reads: CASSVGLSGRVDEAFF. As DNA, the CDR3 is TGTGCCAGCAGCGTAGGACTCTCCGGGCGAGTTGATGAAGCTTTCTTT.

The rearrangement uses TRBV9 and TRBJ2-3; 10 nucleotides line up with TRBD2. The CDR3 length is 16 residues. CDR1 SGDLS and CDR2 YYNGEE come from the germline V gene. The junction had 6 bases not matched to a gene; V was cut back by 4 bases and J by 1 base. The CDR3 sequence is CASSHQREGRTDTQYF. The CDR3 DNA follows: TGTGCCAGCAGCCACCAGCGGGAGGGCCGCACAGATACGCAGTATTTT. Drawing the rest from reference TRBV9 and TRBJ2-3, the complete variable domain is DSGVTQTPKHLITATGQRVTLRCSPRSGDLSVYWYQQSLDQGLQFLIQYYNGEERAKGNILERFSAQQFPDLHSELNLSSLELGDSALYFCASSHQREGRTDTQYFGPGTRLTVL.

Regarding this clone: Different DNA sequences within this sample yield the same CDR3. The CDR3 loop is CASRGQNTEAFF. For the CDR3, the DNA is TGTGCCAGCCGGGGGCAGAACACTGAAGCTTTCTTT. This chain links TRBV25-1 with TRBJ1-1; D is possibly TRBD1 (6 bases). Germline V lookup: CDR1 MGHDK, CDR2 SYGVNS. The V end was cut by 8 bases, the J end by 1 base, with 8 bases between. The CDR3 loop spans 12 amino acids.

The rearrangement uses TRBV18 and TRBJ2-7, with D perhaps matching TRBD1 (5 bases). There are 14 residues in the CDR3. Per germline, CDR1 KGHSH and CDR2 LQKENI. The V gene lost 1 base and the J gene lost 5 bases, with 12 bases spanning the gap. CDR3 bases: TGTGCCAGCTCACCACTGGCGCAGGGCCACGAGCAGTACTTC. This translates into CASSPLAQGHEQYF.

This clone was counted a single time. J is TRBJ2-7 and V is TRBV28; 11 bases agree with TRBD2. The V gene end was trimmed by 3 bases and the J gene end by 0 bases; junction bases not matched to a gene: 7. CDR3 length: 17 amino acids. Germline lookup yields CDR1 MDHEN and CDR2 SYDVKM. The CDR3 DNA sequence: TGTGCCAGCAGTTTGAGACTAGCGGGGACGAGCTCCTACGAGCAGTACTTC. This translates into CASSLRLAGTSSYEQYF. The full variable domain, rest sourced from reference TRBV28 and TRBJ2-7, is DVKVTQSSRYLVKRTGEKVFLECVQDMDHENMFWYRQDPGLGLRLIYFSYDVKMKEKGDIPEGYSVSREKKERFSLILESASTNQTSMYLCASSLRLAGTSSYEQYFGPGTRLTVT.

The rearrangement joins TRBV9 to TRBJ2-1, with 8 bases fitting TRBD2. This CDR3 region has 17 residues. Per germline, CDR1 SGDLS and CDR2 YYNGEE. V lost 3 bases and J lost 10; bases outside the gene matches: 18. The CDR3 DNA sequence: TGTGCCAGCAGCGCCCGGGGGGGTTCGGATCTCCCTCGGGAGCAGTTCTTC. Protein product: CASSARGGSDLPREQFF.

This clone has just one count. The rearrangement uses TRBV6-5 and TRBJ2-7; D ambiguous. The V gene lost 1 base and the J gene lost 5 bases, with 3 bases spanning the gap. CDR1 and CDR2 (germline): MNHEY, SVGAGI. This CDR3 spans 11 amino acids. The CDR3 DNA follows: TGTGCCAGCAGTTACTTGGACGAGCAGTACTTC. It yields the protein CASSYLDEQYF.

The count of this clone is one. The J gene is TRBJ2-1, the V gene TRBV27; 8 nucleotides align to TRBD2. Germline CDR1 reads MNHEY; CDR2 reads SMNVEV (reference sequence). The CDR3 loop spans 15 amino acids. V was clipped by 4 bases and J by 7 bases; unmatched bases: 9. This CDR3 is CASSSPAGVINEQFF. The DNA for the CDR3 is TGTGCCAGCAGTTCCCCAGCGGGAGTGATTAATGAGCAGTTCTTC.

As regards this clone: At one boundary the junction diverges from the germline segment, which might be a read error. The V call is TRBV6-1, the J call TRBJ2-3; D remains unclear. CDR1 MNHNS and CDR2 SASEGT come from the germline V gene. The CDR3 length is 12 residues. The CDR3 sequence: CASKAAGDSQYF. Here the CDR3 DNA reads TGTGCCAGCAAGGCAGCCGGAGATTCGCAGTATTTT.

This clone appeared a few times. The chain recombines TRBV7-3 with TRBJ2-3, with D perhaps matching TRBD1 (5 bases). Germline loops: CDR1 SGHTA, CDR2 FQGTGA. The CDR3 is made up of 13 amino acids. V was cut by 4 bases and J by 7 bases, with 12 bases left in between. CDR3 sequence reads: CASSSGQGNTQYF. The CDR3, as DNA: TGTGCCAGCAGCTCCGGGCAGGGTAATACGCAGTATTTT.